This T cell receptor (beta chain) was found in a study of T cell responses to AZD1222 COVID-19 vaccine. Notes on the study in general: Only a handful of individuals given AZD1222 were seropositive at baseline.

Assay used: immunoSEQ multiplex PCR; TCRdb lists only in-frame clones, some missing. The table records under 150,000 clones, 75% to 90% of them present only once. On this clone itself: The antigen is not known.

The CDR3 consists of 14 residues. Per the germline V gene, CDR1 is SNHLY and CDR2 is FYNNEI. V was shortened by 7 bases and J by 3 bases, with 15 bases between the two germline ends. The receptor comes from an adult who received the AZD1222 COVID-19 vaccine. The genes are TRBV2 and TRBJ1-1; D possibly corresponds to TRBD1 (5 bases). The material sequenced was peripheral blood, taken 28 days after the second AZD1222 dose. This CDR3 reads CASTPPGGYTEAFF. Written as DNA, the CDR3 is TGTGCCAGCACCCCCCCCGGGGGGTACACTGAAGCTTTCTTT.